This T cell receptor beta chain came from a study of T-cell reconstitution after alpha-beta-depleted transplantation in children. To note about this clonotype: Its antigen is undetermined.

Findings of the study overall: For some patients, TCRbeta diversity was high at day 60 because of recipient T cells and thymic progenitors that survived. Newly produced T cells mostly accounted for T-cell counts and diversity one year post-transplant. About two months after transplant, alpha-beta T cells reportedly came from several hundred expanded graft clones.

Germline lookup yields CDR1 LGHNA and CDR2 YNFKEQ. This CDR3 is 15 amino acids long. The germline V and J ends were trimmed by 10 bases and 6 bases, with 22 bases remaining between them. A library of TCRbeta sequences, prepared with unique molecular identifiers, was generated. TCRdb re-called the PCR reads with MiXCR, one entry per CDR3 protein. The repertoire holds fewer than 700,000 distinct CDR3 sequences, 13% seen once, with approximately 2.1% in the top ten. The sequence was collected from a male patient between 5 and 17 years old who had a stem cell transplant for acute myeloid leukemia, so the T cells may come from the graft donor. V is TRBV4-2 and J is TRBJ2-1, with D maybe TRBD2 (5 bases). The sequences come from PBMCs, mostly from graft donor cells, collected 360 days after TCRalphabeta/CD19-depleted stem cell transplant. The CDR3 region is CAMGPGVLRGNEQFF. For the CDR3, the DNA is TGTGCCATGGGCCCCGGCGTCCTCCGGGGCAATGAGCAGTTCTTC.